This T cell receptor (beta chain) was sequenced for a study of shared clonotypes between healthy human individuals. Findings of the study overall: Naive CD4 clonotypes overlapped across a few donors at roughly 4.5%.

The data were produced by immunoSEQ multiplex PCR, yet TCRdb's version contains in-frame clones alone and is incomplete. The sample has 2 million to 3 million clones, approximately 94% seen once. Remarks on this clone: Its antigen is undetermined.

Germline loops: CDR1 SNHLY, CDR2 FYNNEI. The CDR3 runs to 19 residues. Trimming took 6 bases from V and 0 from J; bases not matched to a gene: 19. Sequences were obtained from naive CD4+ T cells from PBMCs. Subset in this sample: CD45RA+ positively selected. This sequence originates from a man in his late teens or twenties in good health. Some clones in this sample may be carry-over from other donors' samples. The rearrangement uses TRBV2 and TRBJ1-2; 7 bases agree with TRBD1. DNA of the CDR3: TGTGCCAGCAGACTGCGAGGGGGCCTCCTATCCCGCACTAACTATGGCTACACCTTC. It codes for CASRLRGGLLSRTNYGYTF.